These 9 T cell receptor beta chains originate from one sample sequenced in a study of identical twins. TCRdb fed the 5' RACE reads into MiXCR, producing one record per CDR3 protein. In the table there are 1.5 million to 2 million distinct CDR3 sequences, about 31% of which are singletons. The sequencing sample was made of cord blood. These TCRs come from a newborn girl in good health.

There are many counts of this clonotype. The V and J genes are TRBV12-3 or TRBV12-4 and TRBJ2-7; TRBD2 agrees at 7 bases. Germline trimming cut 4 bases from V and 6 bases from J; bases unmatched to any gene: 9. This CDR3 spans 14 amino acids. CDR3 sequence reads: CASSSREFSGEQYF. DNA for the CDR3: TGTGCCAGCAGTTCGCGGGAGTTTTCCGGCGAGCAGTACTTC.

The genes are TRBV20-1 and TRBJ2-1; 10 bases agree with TRBD2. Trimming cost V 1 base and J 1 base; bases outside gene matches: 4. The CDR3 is 16 residues long. Germline CDR1 and CDR2: DFQATT and SNEGSKA (reference sequence). The CDR3 DNA sequence: TGCAGTGCTAGAGGAGGGACTAGCGCTTCCTACAATGAGCAGTTCTTC. The encoded protein is CSARGGTSASYNEQFF.

This clonotype appeared a few times. The CDR3 nucleotides are TGTGCCAGCCCCAGCCCCCCAACGGACAGGGATGGGGATATGGGGAACCATCAGCCCCAGCATTTT. It yields the protein CASPSPPTDRDGDMGNHQPQHF. The V gene is TRBV21-1, the J gene TRBJ1-5; TRBD1, as called in the table, went unchecked against the DNA. TRBV21-1 constitutes a pseudogene. The CDR3 length is 22 residues.

J is TRBJ2-7 and V is TRBV2, with a possible D match to TRBD2 (5 bases). The germline V gene encodes CDR1 SNHLY and CDR2 FYNNEI. This CDR3 region has 14 residues. V was shortened by 7 bases and J by 5 bases, with 18 bases between the two germline ends. CDR3 region: CASIGSGNDNEQYF. The CDR3 DNA follows: TGTGCCAGCATAGGGTCCGGGAATGACAACGAGCAGTACTTC.

The chain employs TRBV7-2 and TRBJ2-3; 12 bases agree with TRBD2. CDR1 and CDR2 from the germline V gene are SGHTA and FQGNSA. This CDR3 contains 16 residues. With V trimmed by 6 bases and J by 4 bases, 8 bases remained unmatched. The CDR3 region has the DNA TGTGCCAGCAGATCTAGCGGGGGGGCAAGGGCAGATACGCAGTATTTT. It translates to CASRSSGGARADTQYF.

V and J are TRBV10-3 and TRBJ2-1; a weak D match, TRBD2 (6 bases). Germline loops: CDR1 ENHRY, CDR2 SYGVKD. The CDR3 is 15 residues long. V was shortened by 4 bases and J by 4 bases, with 14 bases between the two germline ends. This CDR3 is CAISVVGSRYNEQFF. CDR3 nucleotide sequence: TGTGCCATCAGTGTTGTCGGGAGCAGGTACAATGAGCAGTTCTTC.

This clonotype was detected a few times. The rearrangement links TRBV4-1 to TRBJ2-1; 12 bases fit TRBD2. The junction had 17 bases not matched to a gene; V was cut back by 0 bases and J by 5 bases. Germline V gives CDR1 MGHRA, CDR2 YSYEKL. CDR3 length equals 21 residues. The CDR3 coding sequence is TGCGCCAGCAGCCAAGACCCCAGACTAGCGGGGGCCGCCAGCAGGAACAATGAGCAGTTCTTC. This translates into CASSQDPRLAGAASRNNEQFF.

Only a few counts were recorded for this clonotype. The V gene is TRBV14, the J gene TRBJ1-2; a possible D gene is TRBD1 (5 bases). Germline V CDR1 and CDR2: SGHDN, FVKESK. Deletions cut 0 bases from V and 2 bases from J, with 19 bases between. CDR3 length: 18 residues. The CDR3 DNA reads as TGTGCCAGCAGCCAAGAGCGCTACAATTGGGGGTACAACTATGGCTACACCTTC. Translating it yields CASSQERYNWGYNYGYTF.

This clonotype was detected many times. The chain recombines TRBV29-1 with TRBJ2-7, with TRBD1 matching over 9 bases. V dropped 7 bases and J dropped 3; count of bases not matched to a gene: 7. The CDR3 totals 13 residues. Germline CDR1 reads SQVTM; CDR2 reads ANQGSEA. Here the CDR3 reads CSAGQGLGYEQYF. CDR3 nucleotides: TGCAGCGCCGGACAGGGGTTAGGCTACGAGCAGTACTTC.